Below, 27 T cell receptor beta chains from the same sample are listed, as sequenced in a study of blood T cell repertoires in COVID-19. Method: immunoSEQ multiplex PCR; TCRdb's copy keeps in-frame clones and lacks some. Of approximately 470,000 clones listed, around 90% are singletons. Sample: PBMCs or T cells enriched from blood (not recorded which). Receptors originate from a woman younger than 30 who had recovered from COVID-19.

This clone was seen once. This chain connects TRBV7-9 to TRBJ2-1; 7 nucleotides agree with TRBD2. The CDR3 is made up of 14 amino acids. The germline gives CDR1 SEHNR, CDR2 FQNEAQ (reference sequence). The ends lost 4 bases at V and 7 bases at J; junction bases unmatched: 7. This chain's CDR3 is CASSSQLARNEQFF. In DNA, the CDR3 is TGTGCCAGCAGCTCTCAACTAGCGAGGAATGAGCAGTTCTTC.

The chain carries TRBV5-1 and TRBJ1-5; D perhaps matches TRBD1 (5 bases). The CDR3 loop spans 14 amino acids. Germline values: CDR1 SGHRS, CDR2 YFSETQ. V gave up 0 bases and J gave up 7 bases, with 11 bases separating them. CDR3 nucleotides: TGCGCCAGCAGCTTGGGAGGGGCGGGGCAGCCCCAGCATTTT. Amino acid sequence: CASSLGGAGQPQHF.

The chain links TRBV3-1 (or the pseudogene TRBV3-2) to TRBJ2-5; TRBD2 might be the D (6 bases). The V end was cut by 3 bases, the J end by 5 bases, with 16 bases between. Germline values: CDR1 LGHDT, CDR2 YNNKEL (reference sequence). This CDR3 contains 15 residues. This CDR3 is CASSQGGLHVETQYF. CDR3 nucleotides: TGTGCCAGCAGCCAGGGGGGACTCCATGTCGAGACCCAGTACTTC.

In its sample, this clone was seen once. The chain combines TRBV5-1 with TRBJ1-1; 7 nucleotides match TRBD1. V gave up 4 bases and J gave up 2 bases; unmatched junction bases: 14. Germline lookup yields CDR1 SGHRS and CDR2 YFSETQ. This CDR3 region has 17 residues. The CDR3 bases are TGCGCCAGCAGCCCGGAGGGGACAGCTCGGTTTAACACTGAAGCTTTCTTT. This encodes CASSPEGTARFNTEAFF.

The V call is TRBV7-9, the J call TRBJ2-6, with D uncertain. This CDR3 is built from 15 residues. Germline CDR1 is SEHNR and CDR2 is FQNEAQ (reference sequence). V shed 6 bases and J shed 0 bases, with 9 bases lying between them. CDR3 bases: TGTGCCAGCAGACCTATGAGCTCTGGGGCCAACGTCCTGACTTTC. This gives the protein CASRPMSSGANVLTF.

Only a few counts were recorded for this clone. J is TRBJ1-1 and V is TRBV7-3, with D tentatively TRBD1 (6 bases). Trimming removed 5 bases at V and 0 bases at J, with 7 bases between. Per the germline V gene, CDR1 is SGHTA and CDR2 is FQGTGA. CDR3 size: 13 residues. DNA for the CDR3: TGTGCCAGCAGCCGGACAGTGAACACTGAAGCTTTCTTT. Amino acids: CASSRTVNTEAFF.

The chain carries TRBV7-9 and TRBJ2-3; D is ambiguous. Trimming pared 4 bases from V and 7 bases from J, leaving 9 bases between. The CDR3 covers 12 residues. Per germline, CDR1 SEHNR and CDR2 FQNEAQ (reference sequence). This CDR3 reads CASSSESHTQYF. CDR3 in DNA: TGTGCCAGCAGCTCCGAGTCACATACGCAGTATTTT.

The CDR3 protein is CASSLEGARVNYGYTF. CDR3 DNA sequence: TGTGCCAGCAGCTTAGAGGGGGCGCGAGTAAACTATGGCTACACCTTC. The chain combines TRBV7-3 with TRBJ1-2, with 7 bases matching TRBD1. Germline assignment: CDR1 SGHTA and CDR2 FQGTGA. The CDR3 spans 16 residues. Trimming removed 2 bases from V and 2 bases from J; junction bases left unmatched: 8. The variable domain in full, with the rest retrieved from reference TRBV7-3 and TRBJ1-2, is GAGVSQTPSNKVTEKGKYVELRCDPISGHTALYWYRQSLGQGPEFLIYFQGTGAADDSGLPNDRFFAVRPEGSVSTLKIQRTERGDSAVYLCASSLEGARVNYGYTFGSGTRLTVV.

V usage is TRBV5-1 and J usage is TRBJ1-5, with D perhaps matching TRBD1 (5 bases). The CDR3 spans 15 residues. Looked up from germline, CDR1 is SGHRS and CDR2 is YFSETQ. V dropped 2 bases and J dropped 8 bases, with 17 bases sitting between them. The CDR3 nucleotides are TGCGCCAGCAGCTTTAGTCCAGGGACTTTAGAGCCCCAGCATTTT. Translating gives CASSFSPGTLEPQHF.

The chain combines TRBV10-3 with TRBJ2-7; 12 bases align to TRBD2. Trimming removed 7 bases from V and 2 bases from J; junction bases left unmatched: 3. The CDR3 covers 14 residues. Germline V lookup: CDR1 ENHRY, CDR2 SYGVKD. The CDR3: CAITRTSGAYEQYF. Here the CDR3 DNA reads TGTGCCATCACCAGGACTAGCGGGGCCTACGAGCAGTACTTC.

This chain connects TRBV14 to TRBJ1-1; D remains ambiguous. The CDR3 covers 14 residues. Germline loops: CDR1 SGHDN, CDR2 FVKESK. The ends were cut back, 4 bases at V and 8 bases at J, with 17 bases in the middle. CDR3 sequence (DNA): TGTGCCAGCAGCCTCGAAGGAGGGTGGCAAGAAGCTTTCTTT. It yields the protein CASSLEGGWQEAFF.

This rearrangement joins TRBV5-1 to TRBJ1-1; 10 bases fit TRBD1. This CDR3 region has 14 residues. With 10 bases clipped from V and 3 bases from J, the junction kept 9 bases outside the gene matches. Germline V gene data show CDR1 as SGHRS and CDR2 as YFSETQ. The CDR3 region has the DNA TGCGCCTCCCGGGACAGGGGAGGCGACACTGAAGCTTTCTTT. Encoded protein: CASRDRGGDTEAFF.

The chain employs TRBV7-9 and TRBJ1-2; D is unresolved. Germline V CDR1 and CDR2: SEHNR, FQNEAQ (reference sequence). V was shortened by 5 bases and J by 4 bases, with 11 bases between the two germline ends. The CDR3 spans 13 residues. The CDR3 loop is CASSPPFVYGYTF. The CDR3 DNA follows: TGTGCCAGCAGCCCCCCGTTTGTCTATGGCTACACCTTC.

This sequence joins TRBV20-1 and TRBJ2-3; 8 bases line up with TRBD2. V gave up 3 bases and J gave up 0 bases; unmatched junction bases: 5. The CDR3 spans 15 residues. Germline loops: CDR1 DFQATT, CDR2 SNEGSKA (reference sequence). This CDR3 is CSASAAGASTDTQYF. CDR3 DNA sequence: TGCAGTGCTAGTGCAGCGGGGGCTAGCACAGATACGCAGTATTTT.

This chain uses TRBV28 with TRBJ2-5; TRBD2 agrees at 8 bases. Trimming took 7 bases from V and 2 from J; bases not matched to a gene: 6. This CDR3 is built from 14 residues. Germline loops: CDR1 MDHEN, CDR2 SYDVKM. The CDR3 is CASIRAGVQETQYF. The DNA of the CDR3 is TGTGCCAGCATTAGAGCGGGAGTACAAGAGACCCAGTACTTC. The full variable domain, its missing parts supplied by reference TRBV28 and TRBJ2-5, is DVKVTQSSRYLVKRTGEKVFLECVQDMDHENMFWYRQDPGLGLRLIYFSYDVKMKEKGDIPEGYSVSREKKERFSLILESASTNQTSMYLCASIRAGVQETQYFGPGTRLLVL.

The chain has TRBV18 and TRBJ1-4; 9 nucleotides agree with TRBD1. The germline gives CDR1 KGHSH, CDR2 LQKENI. The CDR3 has 16 residues. Germline trimming cut 6 bases from V and 7 bases from J; bases unmatched to any gene: 12. CDR3 nucleotides: TGTGCCAGCTCCCCCAGGGAGGACAGGGGAGGTGAAAAACTGTTTTTT. The encoded protein is CASSPREDRGGEKLFF.

This sequence joins TRBV6-5 and TRBJ1-5; 7 bases line up with TRBD1. V lost 5 bases, J lost 2 bases, and 3 bases stayed unmatched. CDR1 and CDR2 (germline): MNHEY, SVGAGI. The CDR3 loop spans 14 amino acids. In nucleotides, the CDR3 is TGTGCCAGCAGTACAGGGGCGGGCAATCAGCCCCAGCATTTT. Encoded protein: CASSTGAGNQPQHF.

The V and J genes are TRBV30 and TRBJ2-7; 8 bases are a match to TRBD1. Germline CDR1 is GTSNPN and CDR2 is SVGIG (reference sequence). There are 14 residues in the CDR3. V trimming: 2 bases; J trimming: 4 bases; junction bases outside the gene matches: 7. CDR3 nucleotides: TGTGCCTGGAGTCCGGGACAGGTTTTATACGAGCAGTACTTC. As protein: CAWSPGQVLYEQYF.

This chain links TRBV10-3 with TRBJ2-7; 10 bases agree with TRBD1. This CDR3 has 14 residues. The germline V gene encodes CDR1 ENHRY and CDR2 SYGVKD. The junction had 6 bases not matched to a gene; V was cut back by 7 bases and J by 3 bases. The CDR3 reads CAITRDRGRYEQYF. The DNA for the CDR3 is TGTGCCATCACTCGGGACAGGGGACGCTACGAGCAGTACTTC.

The rearrangement uses TRBV6-5 and TRBJ1-2, with TRBD1 matching over 7 bases. Germline lookup yields CDR1 MNHEY and CDR2 SVGAGI. The CDR3 is 15 residues long. J gave up 4 bases and V 2 bases, and 7 bases lay outside the gene matches. CDR3 in amino acids: CASSYRKRDSYGYTF. As DNA, the CDR3 is TGTGCCAGCAGTTACAGGAAACGGGACAGCTATGGCTACACCTTC.

The V call is TRBV7-2, the J call TRBJ1-4, with TRBD1 matching 7 bases. The CDR3 runs 16 residues. Per germline, CDR1 SGHTA and CDR2 FQGNSA. V trimming: 2 bases; J trimming: 1 base; junction bases outside the gene matches: 4. CDR3 sequence reads: CASSLLAGGTNEKLFF. The CDR3, as DNA: TGTGCCAGCAGCTTATTGGCAGGGGGAACTAATGAAAAACTGTTTTTT.

The chain couples TRBV4-1 to TRBJ2-1, with 7 bases lining up with TRBD1. Trimming removed 1 base from V and 8 bases from J; junction bases left unmatched: 11. The germline CDR1 and CDR2 sequences are MGHRA and YSYEKL. The CDR3 covers 16 residues. The CDR3 DNA reads TGCGCCAGCAGCCAAGGAAGAAGGGGGCTCCATGATGAGCAGTTCTTC. Encoded protein: CASSQGRRGLHDEQFF.

This chain uses TRBV7-2 with TRBJ2-6; a possible D gene is TRBD2 (5 bases). Deletions cut 5 bases from V and 2 bases from J, with 13 bases between. CDR1 and CDR2 from the germline V gene are SGHTA and FQGNSA. This CDR3 is built from 16 residues. The CDR3 bases are TGTGCCAGCAGCCGCCCACCCGGGGCTGGGGCCAACGTCCTGACTTTC. It specifies CASSRPPGAGANVLTF.

The J gene is TRBJ2-7, the V gene TRBV11-2; maybe TRBD2 (6 bases). Germline CDR1 reads SGHAT; CDR2 reads FQNNGV. V shed 4 bases and J shed 0 bases, with 16 bases lying between them. The CDR3 has 16 residues. The CDR3 nucleotides read TGTGCCAGCAGCTATACCGGGGGTAGAAGCTCCTACGAGCAGTACTTC. Its protein product is CASSYTGGRSSYEQYF.

The table lists this clone with a count of one. This CDR3 is CASSKGGPLEEKLFF. The CDR3 nucleotides read TGTGCCAGCAGCAAGGGGGGGCCTCTTGAGGAAAAACTGTTTTTT. The chain employs TRBV2 and TRBJ1-4, with D possibly matching TRBD1 (6 bases). There are 15 residues in the CDR3. Trimming removed 6 bases from V and 8 bases from J, with 19 bases in between. In germline, CDR1 is SNHLY, CDR2 FYNNEI.

The rearrangement uses TRBV27 and TRBJ1-6; weak D call: TRBD1 (6 bases). Trimming pared 5 bases from V and 7 bases from J, leaving 15 bases between. Germline assignment: CDR1 MNHEY and CDR2 SMNVEV (reference sequence). CDR3 length: 15 amino acids. CDR3 in DNA: TGTGCCAGCAGTCCCGGGGGGGCGGAGAATTCACCCCTCCACTTT. Amino acid sequence: CASSPGGAENSPLHF.

DNA for the CDR3: TGTGCCAGCAGTGAACCCGGGACAGTTGGATATTCACCCCTCCACTTT. Amino acid sequence: CASSEPGTVGYSPLHF. This chain joins TRBV6-1 and TRBJ1-6; 7 nucleotides align to TRBD1. After removal of 2 bases from V and 8 bases from J, the junction contained 9 bases not matched to a gene. From germline, CDR1 is MNHNS and CDR2 SASEGT. CDR3 size: 16 residues.